The clone carrying this TCR beta chain was recorded once. Losses at the gene ends were 6 bases for V and 9 bases for J; bases not matched to a gene: 7. This CDR3 spans 13 amino acids. Looked up from germline, CDR1 is MNHEY and CDR2 is SVGAGI. The sample belongs to a study of cytomegalovirus exposure and HLA in healthy donors. The PCR employed 60 Vbeta primers together with 13 Jbeta primers. Sequencing was performed with immunoSEQ multiplex PCR; in TCRdb, only in-frame clones are kept and a portion is missing. The table includes approximately 150,000 clones, roughly 79% detected once. Sample: PBMCs. The chain is built from TRBV6-5 and TRBJ2-3; 9 positions match TRBD2. This receptor was identified in a woman between 18 and 29 years old in good health and CMV-seronegative. CDR3 DNA: TGTGCCAGCAGCCGACTTAGCGGGAGCACGCAGTATTTT. Protein sequence: CASSRLSGSTQYF.